In its sample, the clone carrying this TCR beta chain was seen a few times. This sample was included in a study of T cell changes during pregnancy in multiple sclerosis. The table came from immunoSEQ multiplex PCR; TCRdb's copy has only in-frame clones and leaves some out. The sample lists roughly 70,000 clones; more than 90% were seen once. The sample in question was peripheral blood, obtained in the third trimester of pregnancy. The TCR originated in a female donor with multiple sclerosis, enrolled in a pregnancy study.

CDR3 sequence (DNA): TGTGCCAGCAGTTCCGCGCGGGAGGGAGGTTCCTACAATGAGCAGTTCTTC. Translating it yields CASSSAREGGSYNEQFF. The chain combines TRBV28 with TRBJ2-1; 9 nucleotides match TRBD2. Trimming took 4 bases from V and 1 from J; bases not matched to a gene: 8. The CDR3 sequence is 17 residues long. Germline V CDR1 and CDR2: MDHEN, SYDVKM.